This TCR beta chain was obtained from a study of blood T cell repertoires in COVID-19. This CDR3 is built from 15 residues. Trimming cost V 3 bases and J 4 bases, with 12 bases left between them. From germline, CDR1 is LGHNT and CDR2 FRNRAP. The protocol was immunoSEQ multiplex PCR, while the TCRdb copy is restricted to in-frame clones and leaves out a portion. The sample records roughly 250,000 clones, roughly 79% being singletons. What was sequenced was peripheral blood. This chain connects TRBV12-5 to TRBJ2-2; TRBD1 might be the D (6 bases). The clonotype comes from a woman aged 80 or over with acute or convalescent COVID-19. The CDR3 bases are TGTGCTAGTGGTTTTGGGGGACATTCCACCGGGGAGCTGTTTTTT. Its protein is CASGFGGHSTGELFF.